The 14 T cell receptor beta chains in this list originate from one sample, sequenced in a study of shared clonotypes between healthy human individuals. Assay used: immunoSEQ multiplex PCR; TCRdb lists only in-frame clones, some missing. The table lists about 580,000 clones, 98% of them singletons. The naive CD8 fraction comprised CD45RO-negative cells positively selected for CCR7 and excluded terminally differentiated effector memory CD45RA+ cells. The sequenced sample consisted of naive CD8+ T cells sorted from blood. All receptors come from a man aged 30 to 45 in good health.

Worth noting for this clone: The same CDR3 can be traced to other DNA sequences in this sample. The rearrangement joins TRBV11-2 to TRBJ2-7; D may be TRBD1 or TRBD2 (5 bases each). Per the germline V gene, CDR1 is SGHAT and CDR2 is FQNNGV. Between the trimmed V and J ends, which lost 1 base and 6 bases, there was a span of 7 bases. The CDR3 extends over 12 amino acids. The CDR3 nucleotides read TGTGCCAGCAGCTTAGGGGGGAGCGAGCAGTACTTC. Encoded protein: CASSLGGSEQYF.

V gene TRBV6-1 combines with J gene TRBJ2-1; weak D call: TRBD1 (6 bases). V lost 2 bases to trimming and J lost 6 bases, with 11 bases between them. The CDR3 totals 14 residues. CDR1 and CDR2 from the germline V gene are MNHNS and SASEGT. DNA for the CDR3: TGTGCCAGCAGTGAATGGGGGCTAGCCAATGAGCAGTTCTTC. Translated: CASSEWGLANEQFF.

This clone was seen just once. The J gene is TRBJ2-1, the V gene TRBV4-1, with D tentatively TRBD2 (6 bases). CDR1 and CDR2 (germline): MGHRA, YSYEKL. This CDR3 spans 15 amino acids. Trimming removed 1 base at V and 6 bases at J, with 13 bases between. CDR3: CASSQGEGAGNEQFF. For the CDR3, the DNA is TGCGCCAGCAGCCAAGGAGAGGGAGCGGGCAATGAGCAGTTCTTC.

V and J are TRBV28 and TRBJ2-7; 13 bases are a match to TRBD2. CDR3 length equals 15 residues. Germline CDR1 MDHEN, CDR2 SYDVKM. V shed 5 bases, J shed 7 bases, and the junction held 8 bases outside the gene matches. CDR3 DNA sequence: TGTGCCAGCAGTCCCGGACTAGCGGGAGTTCGGGAGCAGTACTTC. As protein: CASSPGLAGVREQYF.

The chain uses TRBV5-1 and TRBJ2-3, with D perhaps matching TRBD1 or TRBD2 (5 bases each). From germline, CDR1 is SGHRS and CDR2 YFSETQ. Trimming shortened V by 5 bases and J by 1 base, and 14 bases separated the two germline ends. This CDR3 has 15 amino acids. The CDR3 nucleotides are TGCGCCAGCAGTGAGGGGAGCGCCCGCACAGATACGCAGTATTTT. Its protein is CASSEGSARTDTQYF.

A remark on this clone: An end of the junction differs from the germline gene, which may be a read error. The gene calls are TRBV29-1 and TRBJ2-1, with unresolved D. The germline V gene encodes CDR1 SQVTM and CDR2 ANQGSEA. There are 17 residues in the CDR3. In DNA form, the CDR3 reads TGCAGCGTTGACCCAAGCACGCAAGTCTTATCCTCCAATGAGCAGTTCTTC. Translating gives CSVDPSTQVLSSNEQFF.

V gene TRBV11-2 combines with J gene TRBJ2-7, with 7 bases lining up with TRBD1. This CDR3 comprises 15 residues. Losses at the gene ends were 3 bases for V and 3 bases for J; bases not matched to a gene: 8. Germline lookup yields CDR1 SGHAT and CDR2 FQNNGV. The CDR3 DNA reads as TGTGCCAGCAGCTTGGGACAGAACTACCACTACGAGCAGTACTTC. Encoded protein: CASSLGQNYHYEQYF.

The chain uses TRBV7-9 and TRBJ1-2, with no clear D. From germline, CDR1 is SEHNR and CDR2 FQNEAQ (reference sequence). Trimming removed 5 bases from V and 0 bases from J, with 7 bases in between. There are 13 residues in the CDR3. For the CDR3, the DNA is TGTGCCAGCAGCGCCGAAGCTAACTATGGCTACACCTTC. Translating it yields CASSAEANYGYTF.

CDR3 residues: CASSGRRNTIYF. The CDR3 coding sequence is TGTGCCAGCAGCGGCAGGAGAAACACCATATATTTT. V and J are TRBV9 and TRBJ1-3; D is unresolved. The CDR3 consists of 12 residues. CDR1 is SGDLS and CDR2 is YYNGEE in the germline V gene. Deletions cut 3 bases from V and 5 bases from J, with 6 bases between.

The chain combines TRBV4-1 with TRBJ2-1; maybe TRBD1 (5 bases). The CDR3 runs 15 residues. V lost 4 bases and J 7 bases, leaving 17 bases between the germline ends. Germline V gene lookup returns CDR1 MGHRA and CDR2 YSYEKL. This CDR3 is CASSLDSKAWNEQFF. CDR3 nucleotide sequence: TGCGCCAGCAGCCTCGACAGTAAAGCGTGGAATGAGCAGTTCTTC.

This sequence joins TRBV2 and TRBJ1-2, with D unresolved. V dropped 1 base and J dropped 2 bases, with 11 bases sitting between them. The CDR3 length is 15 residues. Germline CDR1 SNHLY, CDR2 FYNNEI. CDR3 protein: CASSEGGSANYGYTF. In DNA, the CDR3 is TGTGCCAGCAGTGAAGGCGGGTCGGCGAACTATGGCTACACCTTC.

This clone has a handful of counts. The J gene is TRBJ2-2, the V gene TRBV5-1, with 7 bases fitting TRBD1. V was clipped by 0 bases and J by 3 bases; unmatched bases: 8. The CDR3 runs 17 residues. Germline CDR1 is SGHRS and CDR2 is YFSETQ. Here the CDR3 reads CASSLGLRQGYTGELFF. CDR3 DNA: TGCGCCAGCAGCTTGGGACTTCGACAGGGATACACCGGGGAGCTGTTTTTT.

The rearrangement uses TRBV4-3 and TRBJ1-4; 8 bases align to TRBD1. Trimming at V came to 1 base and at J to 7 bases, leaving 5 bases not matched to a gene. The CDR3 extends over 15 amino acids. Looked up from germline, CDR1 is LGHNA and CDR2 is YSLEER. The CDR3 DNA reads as TGCGCCAGCAGCCAAGGGACAGGGAGGGGTGAAAAACTGTTTTTT. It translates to CASSQGTGRGEKLFF.

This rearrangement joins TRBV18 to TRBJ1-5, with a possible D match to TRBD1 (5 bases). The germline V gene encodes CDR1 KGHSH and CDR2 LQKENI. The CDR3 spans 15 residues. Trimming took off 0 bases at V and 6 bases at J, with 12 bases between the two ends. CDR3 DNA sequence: TGTGCCAGCTCACCACCGGCGGGGGAGGGTCAGCCCCAGCATTTT. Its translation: CASSPPAGEGQPQHF.